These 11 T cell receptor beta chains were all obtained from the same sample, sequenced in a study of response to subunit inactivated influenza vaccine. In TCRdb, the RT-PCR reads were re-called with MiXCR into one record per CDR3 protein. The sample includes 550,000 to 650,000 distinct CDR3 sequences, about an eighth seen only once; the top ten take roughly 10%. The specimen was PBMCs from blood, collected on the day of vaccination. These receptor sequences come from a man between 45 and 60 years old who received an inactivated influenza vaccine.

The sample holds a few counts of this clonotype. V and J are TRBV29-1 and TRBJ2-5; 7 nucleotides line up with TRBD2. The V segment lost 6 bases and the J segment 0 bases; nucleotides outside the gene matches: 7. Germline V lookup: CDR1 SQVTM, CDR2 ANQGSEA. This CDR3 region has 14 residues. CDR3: CSVSIGGYQETQYF. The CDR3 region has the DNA TGCAGCGTCTCCATCGGGGGGTACCAAGAGACCCAGTACTTC.

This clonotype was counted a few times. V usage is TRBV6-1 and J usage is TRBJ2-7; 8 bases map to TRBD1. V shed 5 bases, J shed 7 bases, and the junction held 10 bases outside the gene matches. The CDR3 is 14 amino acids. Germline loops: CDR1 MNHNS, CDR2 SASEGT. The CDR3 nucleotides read TGTGCCAGCAGTAAACGGGACAGGCGTCGGGAGCAGTACTTC. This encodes CASSKRDRRREQYF.

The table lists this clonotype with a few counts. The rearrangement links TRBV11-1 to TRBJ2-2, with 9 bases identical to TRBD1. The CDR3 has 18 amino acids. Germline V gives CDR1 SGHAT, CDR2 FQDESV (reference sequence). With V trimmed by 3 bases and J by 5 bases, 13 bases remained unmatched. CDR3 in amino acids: CASSFPRKQGARTGELFF. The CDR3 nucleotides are TGTGCCAGCAGCTTCCCCCGAAAACAGGGGGCGCGGACCGGGGAGCTGTTTTTT.

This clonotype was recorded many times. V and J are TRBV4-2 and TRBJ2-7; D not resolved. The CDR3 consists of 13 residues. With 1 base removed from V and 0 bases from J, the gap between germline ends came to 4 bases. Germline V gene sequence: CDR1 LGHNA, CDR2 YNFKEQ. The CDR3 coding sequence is TGTGCCAGCAGCCAAGGGTTCTCCTACGAGCAGTACTTC. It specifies CASSQGFSYEQYF.

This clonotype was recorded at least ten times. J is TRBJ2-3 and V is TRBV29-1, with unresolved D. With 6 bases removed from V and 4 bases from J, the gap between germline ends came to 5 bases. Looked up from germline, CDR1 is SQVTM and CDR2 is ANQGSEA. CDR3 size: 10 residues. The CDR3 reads CSVSPDTQYF. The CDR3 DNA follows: TGCAGCGTAAGTCCAGATACGCAGTATTTT.

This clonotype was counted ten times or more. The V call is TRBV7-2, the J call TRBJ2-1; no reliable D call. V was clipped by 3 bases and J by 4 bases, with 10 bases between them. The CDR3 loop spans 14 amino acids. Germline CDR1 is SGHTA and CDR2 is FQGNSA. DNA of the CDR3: TGTGCCAGCAGCTTGGGCGGCTTTTACAATGAGCAGTTCTTC. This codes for CASSLGGFYNEQFF.

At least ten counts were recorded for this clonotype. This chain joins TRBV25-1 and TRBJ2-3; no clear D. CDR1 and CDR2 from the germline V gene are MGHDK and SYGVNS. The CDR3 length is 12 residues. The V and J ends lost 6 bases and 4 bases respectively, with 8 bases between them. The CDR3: CASSLFSDTQYF. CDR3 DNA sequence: TGTGCCAGCAGCCTTTTCTCAGATACGCAGTATTTT.

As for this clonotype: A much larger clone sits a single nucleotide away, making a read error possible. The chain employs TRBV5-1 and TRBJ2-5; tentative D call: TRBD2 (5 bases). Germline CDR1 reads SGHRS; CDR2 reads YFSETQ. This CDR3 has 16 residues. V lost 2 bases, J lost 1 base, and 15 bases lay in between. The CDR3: CASSFGSGLSQETQYF. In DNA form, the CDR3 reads TGCGCCAGCAGCTTTGGGAGCGGACTCAGCCAAGAGACCCAGTACTTC.

The CDR3 nucleotides read TGCGCCAGCAGCCAACGCGTCCAGCGGGGGGATAGTACGCAGTATTTT. Residues: CASSQRVQRGDSTQYF. The rearrangement joins TRBV4-3 to TRBJ2-3, with TRBD2 matching 9 bases. J lost 8 bases, V lost 2 bases, and 11 bases had no gene match. Germline V CDR1 and CDR2: LGHNA, YSLEER. The CDR3 runs 16 residues.

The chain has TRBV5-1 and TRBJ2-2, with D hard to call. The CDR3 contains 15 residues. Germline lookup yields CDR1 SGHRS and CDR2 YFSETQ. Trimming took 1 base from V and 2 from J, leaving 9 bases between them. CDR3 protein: CASSLFTANTGELFF. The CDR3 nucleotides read TGCGCCAGCAGCTTGTTCACAGCAAACACCGGGGAGCTGTTTTTT.

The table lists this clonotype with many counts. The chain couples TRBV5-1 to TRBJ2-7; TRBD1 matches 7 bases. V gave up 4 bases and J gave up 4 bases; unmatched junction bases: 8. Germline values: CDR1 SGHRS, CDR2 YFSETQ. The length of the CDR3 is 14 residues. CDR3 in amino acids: CASSLGQAQYEQYF. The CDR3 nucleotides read TGCGCCAGCAGCCTAGGACAGGCACAATACGAGCAGTACTTC.